This is a list of T cell receptor beta chains from one sample in a study of glioma-infiltrating T cells after dendritic cell vaccination. Measured with immunoSEQ multiplex PCR; TCRdb has only the in-frame clones, and not every one. In the table there are roughly 100,000 clones, 90% of which are singletons. Sample: blood, taken after dendritic cell vaccination. These receptors were taken from a human donor with glioblastoma. CDR3s include the opening cysteine and the closing phenylalanine or tryptophan. Each record gives: J gene, clone size, V gene, D gene, CDR3 protein, CDR3 DNA. D genes are given only for firm matches. The size entry is marked missing in some rows and otherwise reads once, few, many or a size class.

J: TRBJ2-7
size: .
V: TRBV4-2
D: TRBD1
CDR3: CASSQLGQGLYEQYF
DNA: TGTGCCAGCAGCCAATTGGGACAGGGACTTTACGAGCAGTACTTC

J: TRBJ2-1
size: .
V: TRBV9
D: TRBD1
CDR3: CASSTSGGASYNEQFF
DNA: TGTGCCAGCAGCACCTCAGGGGGCGCTTCCTACAATGAGCAGTTCTTC

J: TRBJ2-3
size: .
V: TRBV9
D: TRBD2
CDR3: CASSPPGLAGNTQYF
DNA: TGTGCCAGCAGCCCTCCGGGACTAGCGGGGAATACGCAGTATTTT

J: TRBJ1-4
size: few
V: TRBV4-1
D: TRBD1
CDR3: CASSHGTEVEKLFF
DNA: TGCGCCAGCAGCCACGGGACAGAAGTTGAAAAACTGTTTTTT

J: TRBJ2-5
size: .
V: TRBV18
D: .
CDR3: CASSPQEEVETQYF
DNA: TGTGCCAGCTCACCACAGGAAGAGGTTGAGACCCAGTACTTC

J: TRBJ1-5
size: .
V: TRBV6-1
D: .
CDR3: CASSENRDQPQHF
DNA: TGTGCCAGCAGTGAAAATCGGGATCAGCCCCAGCATTTT

J: TRBJ1-1
size: .
V: TRBV11-2
D: TRBD1
CDR3: CASSWGQGRLHVYTEAFF
DNA: TGTGCCAGCAGCTGGGGACAGGGGCGACTTCATGTCTACACTGAAGCTTTCTTT

J: TRBJ2-7
size: .
V: TRBV29-1
D: .
CDR3: CSVSGEAYEQYF
DNA: TGCAGCGTTAGCGGTGAAGCCTACGAGCAGTACTTC

J: TRBJ2-7
size: .
V: TRBV19
D: .
CDR3: CASSIETGEQYF
DNA: TGTGCCAGTAGTATCGAGACTGGAGAGCAGTACTTC

J: TRBJ2-1
size: .
V: TRBV5-1
D: .
CDR3: CASGLNWGRDNEQFF
DNA: TGCGCCAGCGGCTTGAATTGGGGGCGGGACAATGAGCAGTTCTTC

J: TRBJ2-7
size: .
V: TRBV11-3
D: .
CDR3: CASSLGQGRDEQYF
DNA: TGTGCCAGCAGCTTAGGCCAGGGGCGCGACGAGCAGTACTTC

J: TRBJ1-3
size: few
V: TRBV30
D: TRBD1
CDR3: CAWSGGDRGSDTIYF
DNA: TGTGCCTGGAGTGGTGGGGACAGGGGGAGCGACACCATATATTTT

J: TRBJ2-2
size: .
V: TRBV9
D: .
CDR3: CASSVLQGAGELFF
DNA: TGTGCCAGCAGCGTATTACAGGGCGCCGGGGAGCTGTTTTTT

J: TRBJ1-1
size: .
V: TRBV30
D: TRBD1
CDR3: CAWSGPSGGEAFF
DNA: TGTGCCTGGAGTGGTCCCTCAGGGGGCGAGGCTTTCTTT

J: TRBJ1-2
size: once
V: TRBV28
D: .
CDR3: CASSPQGTGWDGYTF
DNA: TGTGCCAGCAGTCCCCAGGGGACGGGGTGGGATGGCTACACCTTC

J: TRBJ2-1
size: .
V: TRBV2
D: .
CDR3: CASTYVVGEQFF
DNA: TGTGCCAGCACTTACGTGGTCGGTGAGCAGTTCTTC

J: TRBJ2-7
size: .
V: TRBV9
D: TRBD1
CDR3: CASTRTGQGADEQYF
DNA: TGTGCCAGCACCCGTACCGGGCAGGGGGCTGACGAGCAGTACTTC

J: TRBJ2-1
size: .
V: TRBV5-1
D: TRBD2
CDR3: CASSGGTSIEQFF
DNA: TGCGCCAGCAGCGGAGGGACTAGCATTGAGCAGTTCTTC

J: TRBJ2-7
size: .
V: TRBV6-5
D: .
CDR3: CASSGHRSEQYF
DNA: TGTGCCAGCAGCGGCCACAGGAGCGAGCAGTACTTC

J: TRBJ2-1
size: .
V: TRBV27
D: TRBD2
CDR3: CASSALGGGSPGNEQFF
DNA: TGTGCCAGCAGTGCTCTTGGCGGGGGGTCGCCTGGCAATGAGCAGTTCTTC

J: TRBJ2-7
size: .
V: TRBV2
D: TRBD2
CDR3: CASRVAGYEQYF
DNA: TGTGCCAGCAGGGTAGCGGGGTACGAGCAGTACTTC

J: TRBJ1-3
size: .
V: TRBV7-9
D: .
CDR3: CASSPSASSGNTIYF
DNA: TGTGCCAGCAGCCCAAGCGCCAGCTCTGGAAACACCATATATTTT

J: TRBJ1-2
size: .
V: TRBV27
D: TRBD1
CDR3: CASSFQGASYGYTF
DNA: TGTGCCAGCAGTTTCCAGGGGGCCTCCTATGGCTACACCTTC

J: TRBJ2-3
size: .
V: TRBV29-1
D: .
CDR3: CSVNGGDTDTQYF
DNA: TGCAGCGTAAATGGAGGGGACACAGATACGCAGTATTTT

J: TRBJ2-7
size: .
V: TRBV9
D: TRBD1
CDR3: CASSVATGASIDEQYF
DNA: TGTGCCAGCAGCGTAGCGACAGGGGCAAGTATCGACGAGCAGTACTTC

J: TRBJ2-3
size: few
V: TRBV10-1
D: TRBD2
CDR3: CASSELTSGDTDTQYF
DNA: TGCGCCAGCAGTGAGTTAACTAGCGGGGACACAGATACGCAGTATTTT